The T cell receptor (beta chain) under discussion was sequenced for a study of blood T cell repertoires in COVID-19. Study background: In each case, the material was cDNA or gDNA derived from T cells, B-cell-depleted T cells, or PBMCs.

The germline CDR1 and CDR2 sequences are DFQATT and SNEGSKA (reference sequence). V dropped 3 bases and J dropped 10 bases, with 10 bases sitting between them. This CDR3 spans 12 amino acids. The authors' processing: Counts of nucleated cells, estimated from reference gene primer amplification, were obtained. Measured with immunoSEQ multiplex PCR; TCRdb has only the in-frame clones, and not every one. The DNA gave D and trimming, while V, J and clone size come from that table. In the table there are under 250,000 clones, under 90% of which are singletons. This chain links TRBV20-1 with TRBJ1-6; the D gene is possibly TRBD1 (5 bases). The source material was peripheral blood. The clonotype comes from a woman in her sixties who had recovered from COVID-19. Written as DNA, the CDR3 is TGCAGTGCTAGTACAGGCCGGTCACCCCTCCACTTT. Translating gives CSASTGRSPLHF.